This T cell receptor beta chain comes out of a study of regulatory T cells in long-lasting Graves disease. TCRdb independently ran MiXCR on the reads; one entry per CDR3 protein. The sample holds just under 750 distinct CDR3 sequences, around 87% seen once. Researchers made the TCR library from RNA that was extracted from PBMCs. Under American Thyroid Association guidelines, Graves' disease was diagnosed. The TCR sequence derives from a woman in her late teens or twenties with Graves disease. The sequenced sample was peripheral blood mononuclear cells (PBMCs), obtained with antithyroid drug treatment, in newly diagnosed or persistent Graves disease (not recorded which).

The CDR3 coding sequence is TGTGCCAGCAGAATAGGACAGGGCGGGAGTTCACCCCTCCACTTT. It codes for CASRIGQGGSSPLHF. The rearrangement joins TRBV6-1 to TRBJ1-6, with 8 bases fitting TRBD1. Germline assignment: CDR1 MNHNS and CDR2 SASEGT. The J segment lost 9 bases and the V segment lost 6 bases, leaving 10 bases of the junction unmatched. CDR3 length: 15 amino acids.